Listed below are T cell receptor beta chains from one sample, sequenced in a study of blood T cell repertoires in COVID-19. TCRdb keeps only in-frame clones here, not all; method: immunoSEQ multiplex PCR. The sample carries 70,000 to 75,000 clones, about 88% recorded once. The specimen sequenced was peripheral blood. The source of these receptors is a human donor in a cohort sampled during active COVID-19. Both conserved end residues are part of each CDR3. The D gene is left open where the match is weak. Clone size is shown for a subset of rows, as once, few, many or a class of expanded clone.

>NA|TRBV12-3/TRBV12-4|TRBJ2-2|TRBD1
TGTGCCAGCAGGGACAGGGTTACCGGGGAGCTGTTTTTT
CASRDRVTGELFF
>NA|TRBV10-3|TRBJ1-5|NA
TGTGCCATCGGACACACTAGCAATCAGCCCCAGCATTTT
CAIGHTSNQPQHF
>NA|TRBV19|TRBJ1-5|TRBD1
TGTGCCAGTAGTATAGTTGGCAGGGGGCTTGAGCAGCCCCAGCATTTT
CASSIVGRGLEQPQHF
>once|TRBV25-1|TRBJ1-3|TRBD1
TGTGCCAGCAGTCAGACAGGGATTTCTGGAAACACCATATATTTT
CASSQTGISGNTIYF
>NA|TRBV11-2|TRBJ2-5|TRBD1
TGTGCCAGCAGCCAGGGACAGAGTCAGTCCCAAGAGACCCAGTACTTC
CASSQGQSQSQETQYF
>few|TRBV19|TRBJ1-1|NA
TGTGCCAGTAGCGAGGACAGCATGAACACTGAAGCTTTCTTT
CASSEDSMNTEAFF
>NA|TRBV27|TRBJ2-1|TRBD1
TGTGCCAGCAGGGGGACAGGGGGGAATGAGCAGTTCTTC
CASRGTGGNEQFF
>few|TRBV12-3/TRBV12-4|TRBJ2-7|NA
TGTGCCAGCAGTTTCCGGCAGGCAGCCGAGCAGTACTTC
CASSFRQAAEQYF
>NA|TRBV5-6|TRBJ1-1|NA
TGTGCCAGCAGCTTGAATATGAACACTGAAGCTTTCTTT
CASSLNMNTEAFF
>NA|TRBV29-1|TRBJ2-7|TRBD1
TGCAGCGCCCAGGGACAGGGGGCTTACGAGCAGTACTTC
CSAQGQGAYEQYF
>NA|TRBV5-6|TRBJ1-2|TRBD1
TGTGCCAGCAGCCCCGACAGGGACTATGGCTACACCTTC
CASSPDRDYGYTF
>NA|TRBV28|TRBJ2-1|NA
TGTGCCAGCAGTCCCTCGTCCGGGAGCTCCTACAATGAGCAGTTCTTC
CASSPSSGSSYNEQFF
>few|TRBV7-2|TRBJ2-1|TRBD2
TGTGCCAGCAGCTTAGGAGCGGGATTGAGCTCCTACAATGAGCAGTTCTTC
CASSLGAGLSSYNEQFF
>NA|TRBV28|TRBJ1-2|TRBD1
TGTGCCATCGACAGGGAAGGCAGCTATGGCTACACCTTC
CAIDREGSYGYTF
>NA|TRBV10-3|TRBJ1-1|NA
TGTGCCATCAGTGAGGCAGGAGGGAACACTGAAGCTTTCTTT
CAISEAGGNTEAFF
>once|TRBV27|TRBJ2-7|TRBD1
TGTGCCAGCAGTTCCCGCCCCACCGGGACAGGGGCTTCCTACGAGCAGTACTTC
CASSSRPTGTGASYEQYF
>once|TRBV2|TRBJ2-7|TRBD2
TGTGCCAGCAAGGGTAGCGGGAGCTACGAGCAGTACTTC
CASKGSGSYEQYF
>NA|TRBV6-5|TRBJ2-7|NA
TGTGCCAGCAGACGCGGGGTGGGGTCCTACGAGCAGTACTTC
CASRRGVGSYEQYF
>NA|TRBV27|TRBJ1-1|NA
TGTGCCAGCGCTCGCGGAGGTTACACTGAAGCTTTCTTT
CASARGGYTEAFF